The 8 T cell receptor beta chains presented below share a single source sample, sequenced in a study of response to subunit inactivated influenza vaccine. Via MiXCR, TCRdb re-called the RT-PCR reads, giving one row per CDR3 protein. The table shows approximately 530,000 distinct CDR3 sequences, with under 8.5% occurring only once. The input for sequencing was PBMCs from blood, taken less than 30 months after vaccination. The receptors were gathered from a man aged 50 to 75 who received an inactivated influenza vaccine.

In its sample, this clonotype was seen many times. The rearrangement joins TRBV7-9 to TRBJ2-7; maybe TRBD1 (5 bases). This CDR3 contains 16 residues. Trimming removed 2 bases from V and 1 base from J, with 15 bases in between. CDR1 SEHNR and CDR2 FQNEAQ come from the germline V gene (reference sequence). CDR3 residues: CASSLLGAAGSYEQYF. As DNA, the CDR3 is TGTGCCAGCAGCTTACTTGGGGCGGCAGGTTCCTACGAGCAGTACTTC.

This clonotype was observed many times. This rearrangement joins TRBV12-3 or TRBV12-4 to TRBJ1-2, with TRBD1 matching 7 bases. Trimming cost V 6 bases and J 6 bases; bases outside gene matches: 13. There are 15 residues in the CDR3. The CDR3 sequence is CASSPTVDRTNGYTF. CDR3 in DNA: TGTGCCAGCAGCCCCACCGTGGACAGGACAAATGGCTACACCTTC.

This clonotype has a count of ten or more. CDR3 region: CSKWTRGINEQFF. CDR3 nucleotides: TGCAGCAAGTGGACCCGGGGTATAAATGAGCAGTTCTTC. The gene calls are TRBV29-1 and TRBJ2-1, with a weak D call TRBD2 (5 bases). The CDR3 is 13 residues long. The germline gives CDR1 SQVTM, CDR2 ANQGSEA. Trimming removed 8 bases at V and 7 bases at J, with 18 bases between.

This clonotype has just a few counts. The chain carries TRBV7-9 and TRBJ1-6, with D uncertain. The germline V gene encodes CDR1 SEHNR and CDR2 FQNEAQ (reference sequence). V shed 1 base and J shed 7 bases, with 14 bases lying between them. The CDR3 length is 16 residues. This chain's CDR3 is CASSLDDPGRNSPLHF. The DNA of the CDR3 is TGTGCCAGCAGCTTAGATGACCCGGGCAGAAATTCACCCCTCCACTTT.

Many counts were recorded for this clonotype. The V gene is TRBV12-3 or TRBV12-4, the J gene TRBJ2-4, with TRBD1 as a possible D gene (5 bases). The V end lost 3 bases, the J end lost 2 bases, and 8 bases lay between the germline ends. CDR3 length: 14 residues. The DNA for the CDR3 is TGTGCCAGCAGTTTCAGGGCGTCCAAAAACATTCAGTACTTC. Its protein is CASSFRASKNIQYF.

This chain links TRBV3-1 with TRBJ2-5, with 13 nucleotides matching TRBD2. CDR1 and CDR2 (germline): LGHDT, YNNKEL (reference sequence). Trimming took 0 bases from V and 2 from J; bases not matched to a gene: 3. The CDR3 spans 17 residues. The CDR3 is CASSQDWGLAGQETQYF. The CDR3 DNA is TGTGCCAGCAGCCAAGATTGGGGACTAGCGGGGCAAGAGACCCAGTACTTC.

This clonotype was found many times. The genes are TRBV3-1 and TRBJ2-1; 11 bases agree with TRBD2. This CDR3 region has 15 residues. The V gene end was trimmed by 4 bases and the J gene end by 9 bases; junction bases not matched to a gene: 8. CDR1 LGHDT and CDR2 YNNKEL come from the germline V gene (reference sequence). CDR3 DNA: TGTGCCAGCAGCCCCCTAGCGGGGGGTAGCGGTGAGCAGTTCTTC. This codes for CASSPLAGGSGEQFF.

The chain is built from TRBV6-2 or TRBV6-3 and TRBJ2-6, with 8 bases that match TRBD1. V shed 6 bases, J shed 3 bases, and the junction held 4 bases outside the gene matches. Per germline, CDR1 MNHEY and CDR2 SVGEGT. The CDR3 extends over 15 amino acids. The chain's CDR3 is CASRLTGGGANVLTF. The CDR3 nucleotides read TGTGCCAGCAGATTAACAGGGGGTGGGGCCAACGTCCTGACTTTC.